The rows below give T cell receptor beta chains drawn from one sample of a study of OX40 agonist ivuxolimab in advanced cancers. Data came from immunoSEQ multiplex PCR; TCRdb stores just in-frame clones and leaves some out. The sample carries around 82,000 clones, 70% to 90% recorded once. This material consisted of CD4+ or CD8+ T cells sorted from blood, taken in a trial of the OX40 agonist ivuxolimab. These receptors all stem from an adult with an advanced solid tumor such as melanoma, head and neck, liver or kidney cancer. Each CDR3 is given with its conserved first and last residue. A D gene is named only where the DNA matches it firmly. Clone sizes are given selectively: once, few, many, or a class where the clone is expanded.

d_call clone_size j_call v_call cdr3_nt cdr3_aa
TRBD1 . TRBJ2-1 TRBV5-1 TGCGCCAGCAGCTTGGCGACAGGGATAACGTACAATGAGCAGTTCTTC CASSLATGITYNEQFF
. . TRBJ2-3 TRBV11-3 TGTGCCAGCAGCAGCGGGCCAATTACAGATACGCAGTATTTT CASSSGPITDTQYF
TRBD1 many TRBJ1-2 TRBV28 TGTGCCACCCGACAGGGCGACTATGGCTACACCTTC CATRQGDYGYTF
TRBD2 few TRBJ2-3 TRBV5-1 TGCGCCAGCAGCTTCCGTAGCGGGAGTTCAGATACGCAGTATTTT CASSFRSGSSDTQYF
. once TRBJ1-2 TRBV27 TGTGCCAGCAGTTTCCTGAACGGGTATGGCTACACCTTC CASSFLNGYGYTF
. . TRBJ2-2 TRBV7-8 TGTGCCAGCAGCTTGGTAGCGGTGAGCACCGGGGAGCTGTTTTTT CASSLVAVSTGELFF
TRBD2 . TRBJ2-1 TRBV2 TGTGCCAGCAGTGAACTCCGGGAGGTTCGGGATGAGCAGTTCTTC CASSELREVRDEQFF
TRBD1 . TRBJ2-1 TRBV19 TGTGCCAGTATCGACAGGGGCCCCTACAATGAGCAGTTCTTC CASIDRGPYNEQFF
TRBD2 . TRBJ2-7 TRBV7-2 TGTGCCAGCAGCTTAGCGCGGGCTAGCGGGACAACCTACGAGCAGTACTTC CASSLARASGTTYEQYF
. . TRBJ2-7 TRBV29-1 TGCAGCGTTCGCAGGTCCGTGGGAGAGCAGTACTTC CSVRRSVGEQYF
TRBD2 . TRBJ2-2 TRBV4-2 TGTGCCAGCAGCCAGCAAGCGGGAGAGAACACCGGGGAGCTGTTTTTT CASSQQAGENTGELFF
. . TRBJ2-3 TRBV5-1 TGCGCCAGCAGCTTGGCAGGGCCCCCAGGGAATACGCAGTATTTT CASSLAGPPGNTQYF
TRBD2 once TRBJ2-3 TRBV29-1 TGCAGCGGACTAGCGGGGACACCTTGGGATACGCAGTATTTT CSGLAGTPWDTQYF
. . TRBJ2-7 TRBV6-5 TGTGCCAGCAGTCCAACCGGCCTGGGTCCTGACGAGCAGTACTTC CASSPTGLGPDEQYF
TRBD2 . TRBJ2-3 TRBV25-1 TGTGCCAGCTCACTGACTAGCGGTACGACTAGCACAGATACGCAGTATTTT CASSLTSGTTSTDTQYF
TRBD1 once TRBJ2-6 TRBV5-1 TGCGCCAGCAGCTACCCGACGGACAGGGCTGGGGCCAACGTCCTGACTTTC CASSYPTDRAGANVLTF
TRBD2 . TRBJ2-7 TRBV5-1 TGCGCCAGCAGCTTGGGGACTAGCACCAAAACCTACGAGCAGTACTTC CASSLGTSTKTYEQYF
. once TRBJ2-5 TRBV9 TGTGCCAGCAGCGTAGTGGATGGAACCCAGTACTTC CASSVVDGTQYF
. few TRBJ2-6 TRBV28 TGTGCCAGCAGATCACAGCCTCACTCTGGGGCCAACGTCCTGACTTTC CASRSQPHSGANVLTF
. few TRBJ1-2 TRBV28 TGTGCCAGCAGCTCGACAACCTATGGCTACACCTTC CASSSTTYGYTF
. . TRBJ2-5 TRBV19 TGTGCCAGTAGTGATACAGGGCAGGAGACCCAGTACTTC CASSDTGQETQYF
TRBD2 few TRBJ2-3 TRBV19 TGTGCCAGCGGTAATCCGGGAGGAGATACGCAGTATTTT CASGNPGGDTQYF
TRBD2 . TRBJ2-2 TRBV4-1 TGCGCCAGCAGCCAAGAAGGGGGACTAGCGGATAACACCGGGGAGCTGTTTTTT CASSQEGGLADNTGELFF
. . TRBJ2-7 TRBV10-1 TGCGCCAGGGAACCCCACAGGGATCGGGGTGAGCAGTACTTC CAREPHRDRGEQYF
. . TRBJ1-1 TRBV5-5 TGTGCCAGCAGCTTGGACTCTGAAGCTTTCTTT CASSLDSEAFF
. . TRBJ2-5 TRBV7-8 TGTGCCAGCTCCCTCGGGACGCGCGGGGAGACCCAGTACTTC CASSLGTRGETQYF
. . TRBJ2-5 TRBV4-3 TGCGCCAGCAGCCAAGATCGGACGGAAGAGACCCAGTACTTC CASSQDRTEETQYF
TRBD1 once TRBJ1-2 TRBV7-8 TGTGCCAGCAGCCTCCTGACAGGGCTTAATGGCTACACCTTC CASSLLTGLNGYTF
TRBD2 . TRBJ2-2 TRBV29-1 TGCAGCGTCTCAACTAGCGGGAACACCGGGGAGCTGTTTTTT CSVSTSGNTGELFF
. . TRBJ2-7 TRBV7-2 TGTGCCAGCAGCTTAAGGGGGGCAGGATACGAGCAGTACTTC CASSLRGAGYEQYF
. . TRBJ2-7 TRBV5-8 TGTGCCAGCAGCTTAGTACCCTCCTACGAGCAGTACTTC CASSLVPSYEQYF
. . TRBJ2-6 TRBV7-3 TGTGCCAGCAGCTCTAAGGGGGCTGGGGCCAACGTCCTGACTTTC CASSSKGAGANVLTF
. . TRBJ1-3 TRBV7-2 TGTGCCAGCAGCGGTAACGTCCCTGGAAACACCATATATTTT CASSGNVPGNTIYF
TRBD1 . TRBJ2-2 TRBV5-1 TGCGCCAGCAGCTTGGGCTCGGGGACAGGGGAGACCGGGGAGCTGTTTTTT CASSLGSGTGETGELFF
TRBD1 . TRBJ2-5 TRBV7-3 TGTGCCAGCAGCATCGACGGACAGGCTGGGGGAGAGACCCAGTACTTC CASSIDGQAGGETQYF
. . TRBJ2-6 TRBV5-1 TGCGCCAGCAGCCGCTCGGACAGCGGTTACGCTGGGGCCAACGTCCTGACTTTC CASSRSDSGYAGANVLTF
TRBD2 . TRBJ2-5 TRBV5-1 TGCGCCAGCAGCTTGACTCTAGCGGGAGAGACCCAGTACTTC CASSLTLAGETQYF
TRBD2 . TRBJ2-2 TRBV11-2 TGTGCCAGCAGCTTTAGCGGGAGGGGCACCGGGGAGCTGTTTTTT CASSFSGRGTGELFF
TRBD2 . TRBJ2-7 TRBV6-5 TGTGCCAGCAGGAAGGGACTAGAGTCCTACGAGCAGTACTTC CASRKGLESYEQYF
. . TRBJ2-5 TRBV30 TGTGCCTGGAATAGTCCCGGGACTTATGAGACCCAGTACTTC CAWNSPGTYETQYF
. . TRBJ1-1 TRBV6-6 TGTGCCAGCAGTTCGAACCTGGAGGGCGGGGTAGCTTTCTTT CASSSNLEGGVAFF
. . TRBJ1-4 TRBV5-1 TGCGCCAGCAGCCTAGAATGGAGAGGGGAAAAACTGTTTTTT CASSLEWRGEKLFF
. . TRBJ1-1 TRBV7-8 TGTGCCAGCTCTCAGGGTAGGACAACTGAAGCTTTCTTT CASSQGRTTEAFF
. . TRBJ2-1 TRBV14 TGTGCCAGCAGCCGTCCCGGAAGTGAGCAGTTCTTC CASSRPGSEQFF
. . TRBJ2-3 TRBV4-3 TGCGCCAGCAGCCAGAAAGGGGCAGATACGCAGTATTTT CASSQKGADTQYF
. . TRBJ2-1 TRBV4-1 TGCGCCAGCGGGTCAGTCTCCTACAATGAGCAGTTCTTC CASGSVSYNEQFF
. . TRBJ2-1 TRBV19 TGTGCCAGTAGTATACTAGGACCATACTCCTACAATGAGCAGTTCTTC CASSILGPYSYNEQFF
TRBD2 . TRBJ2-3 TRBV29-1 TGCAGCGTTGAAGTAGGAGTAGCGGGAGGAACAGATACGCAGTATTTT CSVEVGVAGGTDTQYF
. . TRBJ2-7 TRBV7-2 TGTGCCAGCAGCTCGCTGACCGAGCAGTACTTC CASSSLTEQYF